This is a list of T cell receptor beta chains from one sample in a study of T-cell reconstitution after alpha-beta-depleted transplantation in children. MiXCR, applied by TCRdb to the PCR reads, yields one record per CDR3 protein. Found here are roughly 790,000 distinct CDR3 sequences, 15% to 20% of them singletons; the top ten hold 5%. The sample was PBMCs, mostly from graft donor cells, taken 360 days after TCRalphabeta/CD19-depleted stem cell transplant. Every receptor here comes from a male patient younger than 18 who had a stem cell transplant for acute lymphoblastic leukemia, so the T cells may come from the graft donor. Each CDR3 is given with its conserved first and last residue. A D gene is named only where the DNA matches it firmly.

d_call,v_call,cdr3_length,j_call,cdr3_aa
.,TRBV12-3/TRBV12-4,14,TRBJ1-6,CASSLGAAGPPLHF
TRBD2,TRBV9,16,TRBJ2-3,CASSSRTSGLTDTQYF
TRBD2,TRBV5-1,14,TRBJ2-1,CASNGGGPGREQFF
.,TRBV14,12,TRBJ2-5,CASSQGSRSQYF
TRBD2,TRBV20-1,13,TRBJ2-5,CSARARELKTQYF
TRBD1,TRBV12-3/TRBV12-4,13,TRBJ2-7,CASSFGTGVEQYF
TRBD1,TRBV12-3/TRBV12-4,15,TRBJ2-2,CASSLQTGDTGELFF
.,TRBV28,16,TRBJ1-6,CASTPGSSSYNSPLHF
TRBD2,TRBV5-1,17,TRBJ2-6,CASRAGLAGAGANVLTF
.,TRBV7-6,13,TRBJ2-3,CASSSRALDTQYF
TRBD2,TRBV4-1,17,TRBJ2-7,CASSHPRTSGRGREQYF
TRBD2,TRBV27,16,TRBJ2-7,CASSLSGLAKAYEQYF
.,TRBV7-3,15,TRBJ2-1,CASSLMSGSYNEQFF
.,TRBV29-1,13,TRBJ2-1,CSVEGTGRHKQFF
.,TRBV29-1,12,TRBJ2-7,CSVEVQGYEQYF
.,TRBV6-5,17,TRBJ1-5,CASSYGRGGWSNQPQHF
.,TRBV9,15,TRBJ2-2,CASSVAGKNTGELFF
.,TRBV5-1,13,TRBJ2-7,CASTSGRNYEQYF
TRBD1,TRBV5-1,12,TRBJ2-7,CASRLGQNEQYF
.,TRBV9,9,TRBJ2-7,CAIPNRFAF
.,TRBV14,13,TRBJ2-7,CASSQVVGSEQYF
.,TRBV9,18,TRBJ1-2,CASSPGGPLRQVNYGYTF
.,TRBV5-1,15,TRBJ2-1,CASSQRFRNYNEQFF
TRBD1,TRBV15,13,TRBJ2-1,CATGTVSVNEQFF
TRBD2,TRBV20-1,16,TRBJ2-3,CSADGLARGSTDTQYF
TRBD1,TRBV7-3,17,TRBJ1-2,CASSSITGASLLYGYTF
TRBD1,TRBV12-3/TRBV12-4,19,TRBJ2-1,CAISLASIVRQGDSDEQFF
.,TRBV20-1,11,TRBJ2-1,CSASAVDEQFF
TRBD1,TRBV15,15,TRBJ2-7,CATSRGDREVGEQYF
.,TRBV7-8,13,TRBJ2-3,CASSLPGPDTQYF
TRBD2,TRBV12-3/TRBV12-4,16,TRBJ2-1,CASSSKAGVTDNEQFF
TRBD2,TRBV20-1,15,TRBJ2-1,CSAGPGLAGGNEQFF
TRBD2,TRBV7-7,14,TRBJ2-7,CASSIGTSSYEQYF
TRBD2,TRBV7-8,16,TRBJ2-5,CASSPLAGAGQETQYF
TRBD1,TRBV29-1,13,TRBJ2-5,CSLTRTGGETQYF
.,TRBV4-1,16,TRBJ2-3,CASSQEGGYSTDTQYF
TRBD1,TRBV5-1,15,TRBJ2-1,CASSLGRTGCNEQFF
.,TRBV24-1,13,TRBJ1-1,CATRSAANTEAFF
.,TRBV4-1,13,TRBJ1-1,CASSSIRRVEAFF
.,TRBV15,16,TRBJ2-3,CATSRDLAGSTDTQYF
.,TRBV18,12,TRBJ2-7,CASSPGQASEYF
.,TRBV5-4,13,TRBJ2-1,CASSLGEHNEQFF
.,TRBV7-8,14,TRBJ2-7,CASSSRVVSYEQYF
.,TRBV4-1,16,TRBJ1-5,CASSQGRGLSNQPQHF
TRBD1,TRBV11-2,15,TRBJ2-7,CASSLADDRGYEQYF